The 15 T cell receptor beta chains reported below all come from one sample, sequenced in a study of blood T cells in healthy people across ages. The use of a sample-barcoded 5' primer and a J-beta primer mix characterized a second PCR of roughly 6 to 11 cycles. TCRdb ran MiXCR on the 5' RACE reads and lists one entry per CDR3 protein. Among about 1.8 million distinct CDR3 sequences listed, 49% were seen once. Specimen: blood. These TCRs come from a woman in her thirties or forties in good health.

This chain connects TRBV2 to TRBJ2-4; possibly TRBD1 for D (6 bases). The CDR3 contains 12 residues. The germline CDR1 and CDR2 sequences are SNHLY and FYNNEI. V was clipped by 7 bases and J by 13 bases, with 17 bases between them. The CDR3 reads CASTTQGEGQYF. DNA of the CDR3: TGTGCCAGCACTACACAGGGAGAGGGGCAGTACTTC.

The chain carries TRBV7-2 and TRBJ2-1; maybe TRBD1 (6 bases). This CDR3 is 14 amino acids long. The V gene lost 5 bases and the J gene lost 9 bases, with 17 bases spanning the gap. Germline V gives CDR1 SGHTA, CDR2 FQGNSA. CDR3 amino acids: CASSPGHLRGEQFF. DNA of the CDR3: TGTGCCAGCAGCCCGGGACACCTTCGCGGTGAGCAGTTCTTC. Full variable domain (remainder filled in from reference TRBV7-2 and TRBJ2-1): GAGVSQSPSNKVTEKGKDVELRCDPISGHTALYWYRQSLGQGLEFLIYFQGNSAPDKSGLPSDRFSAERTGGSVSTLTIQRTQQEDSAVYLCASSPGHLRGEQFFGPGTRLTVL.

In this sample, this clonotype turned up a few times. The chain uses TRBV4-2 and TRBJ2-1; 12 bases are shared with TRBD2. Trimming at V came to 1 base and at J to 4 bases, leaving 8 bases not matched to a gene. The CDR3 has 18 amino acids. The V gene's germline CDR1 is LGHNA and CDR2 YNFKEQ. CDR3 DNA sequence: TGTGCCAGCAGCCAAGTTCATACCGGGACTAGCGGGTACAATGAGCAGTTCTTC. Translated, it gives CASSQVHTGTSGYNEQFF.

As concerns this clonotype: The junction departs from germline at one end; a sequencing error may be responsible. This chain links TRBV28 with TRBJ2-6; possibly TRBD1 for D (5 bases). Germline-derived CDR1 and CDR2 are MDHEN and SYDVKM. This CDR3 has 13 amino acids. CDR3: CASRVSGADVLTF. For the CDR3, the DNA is TGTGCCAGCAGGGTTTCTGGGGCCGACGTCCTGACTTTC.

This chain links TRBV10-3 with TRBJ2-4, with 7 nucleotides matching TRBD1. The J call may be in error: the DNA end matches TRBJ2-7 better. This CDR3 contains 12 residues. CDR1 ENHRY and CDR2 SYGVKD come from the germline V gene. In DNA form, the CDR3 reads TGTGCCATCAAGGGGGACAGTAACGAGCAGTACTTC. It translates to CAIKGDSNEQYF.

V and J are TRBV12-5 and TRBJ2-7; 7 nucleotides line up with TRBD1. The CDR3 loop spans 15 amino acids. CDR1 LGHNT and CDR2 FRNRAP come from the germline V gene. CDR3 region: CAADRTPTLCYEQYF. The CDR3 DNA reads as TGTGCGGCGGACAGGACACCCACGTTATGCTACGAGCAGTACTTC.

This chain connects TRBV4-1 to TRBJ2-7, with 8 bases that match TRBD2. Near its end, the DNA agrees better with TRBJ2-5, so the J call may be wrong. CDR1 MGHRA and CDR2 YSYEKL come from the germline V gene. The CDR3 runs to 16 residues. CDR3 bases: TGCGCCAGCAGCCCGATTGTAGTAGCGGGGTCAGAGACCCAGTACTTC. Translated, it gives CASSPIVVAGSETQYF.

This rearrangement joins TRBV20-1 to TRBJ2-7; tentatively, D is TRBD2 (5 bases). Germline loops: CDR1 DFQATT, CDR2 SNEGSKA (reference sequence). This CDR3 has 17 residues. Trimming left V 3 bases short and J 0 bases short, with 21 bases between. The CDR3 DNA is TGCAGTGCTAGTCGAGGGATGGGCCTACTCAACTCCTACGAGCAGTACTTC. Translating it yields CSASRGMGLLNSYEQYF.

For the CDR3, the DNA is TGTCCGGCAGGGTGTCCGAATGAGCAGTTCTTC. It encodes CPAGCPNEQFF. The rearrangement joins TRBV7-2 to TRBJ2-1, with D possibly TRBD1 on 5 matching bases. CDR3 size: 11 residues. The germline CDR1 and CDR2 sequences are SGHTA and FQGNSA.

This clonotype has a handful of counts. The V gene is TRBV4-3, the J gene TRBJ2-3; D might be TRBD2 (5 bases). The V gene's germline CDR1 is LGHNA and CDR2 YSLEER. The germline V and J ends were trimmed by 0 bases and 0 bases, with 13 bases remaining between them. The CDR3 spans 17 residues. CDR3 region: CASSQDAFGGSTDTQYF. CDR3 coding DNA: TGCGCCAGCAGCCAAGATGCTTTTGGCGGGAGCACAGATACGCAGTATTTT.

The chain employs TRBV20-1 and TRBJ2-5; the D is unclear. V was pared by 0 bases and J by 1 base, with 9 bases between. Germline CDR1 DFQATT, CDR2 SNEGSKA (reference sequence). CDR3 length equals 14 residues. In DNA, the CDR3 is TGCAGTGCTAGAGATGGGCCAGCCCAAGAGACCCAGTACTTC. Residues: CSARDGPAQETQYF.

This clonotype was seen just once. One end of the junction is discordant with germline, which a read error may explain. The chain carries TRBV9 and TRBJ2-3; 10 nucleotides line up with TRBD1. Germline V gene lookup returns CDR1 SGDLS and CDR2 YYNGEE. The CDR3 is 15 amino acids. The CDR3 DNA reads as TGTGCCGGCAGCGTGGGGACAGGGGACACAGATACGCAGTATTTT. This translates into CAGSVGTGDTDTQYF.

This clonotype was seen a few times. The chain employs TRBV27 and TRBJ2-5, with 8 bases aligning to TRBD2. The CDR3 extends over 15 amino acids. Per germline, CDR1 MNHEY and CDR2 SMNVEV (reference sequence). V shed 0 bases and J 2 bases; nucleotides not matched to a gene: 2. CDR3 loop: CASSLSPSGQETQYF. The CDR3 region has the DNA TGTGCCAGCAGTTTATCCCCTAGCGGGCAAGAGACCCAGTACTTC.

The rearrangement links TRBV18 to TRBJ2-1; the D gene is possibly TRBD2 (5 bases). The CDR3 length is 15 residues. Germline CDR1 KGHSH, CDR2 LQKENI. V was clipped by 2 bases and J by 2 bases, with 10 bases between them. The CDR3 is CASSPVEGAYNEQFF. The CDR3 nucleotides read TGTGCCAGCTCACCAGTAGAGGGAGCCTACAATGAGCAGTTCTTC.

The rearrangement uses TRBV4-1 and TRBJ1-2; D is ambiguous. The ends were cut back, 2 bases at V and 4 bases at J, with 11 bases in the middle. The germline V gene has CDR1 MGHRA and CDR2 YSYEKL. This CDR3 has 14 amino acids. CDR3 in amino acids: CASSQRSTGYGYTF. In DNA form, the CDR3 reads TGCGCCAGCAGCCAACGGTCGACGGGCTATGGCTACACCTTC.